This T cell receptor (beta chain) appears in the sequencing data of a study of T cells in narcolepsy. General study findings and limits: Autoreactive HCRT-specific and TRIB2-specific clonotypes were marked in same-patient CSF-versus-blood CD4+ comparisons. No autoreactive T cell clone sequences appeared in some memory CD4+ repertoires.

Profiled with immunoSEQ multiplex PCR; TCRdb holds only in-frame clones, not every one. This table has roughly 20,000 clones, about 80% appearing once. Looked up from germline, CDR1 is SGHRS and CDR2 is YFSETQ. V lost 0 bases and J 6 bases, leaving 2 bases between the germline ends. The CDR3 totals 11 residues. Notes on this clone: Its specificity is not known. The sample contains more than one DNA sequence encoding this CDR3.

This chain connects TRBV5-1 to TRBJ2-3; D is ambiguous. The sample was memory (CD45RA-) CD4+ T cells from blood. This clonotype originated in a human donor in good health. As DNA, the CDR3 is TGCGCCAGCAGCTTGGGCGATACGCAGTATTTT. It yields the protein CASSLGDTQYF.